The 5 T cell receptor beta chains below were found in one sample sequenced in a study of T cells in Graves' hyperthyroidism and ophthalmopathy. Amplification targeted TCR beta CDR3 regions from RNA transcripts. TCR CDR3 regions were first amplified by RT-PCR with HTBI primers. One entry per CDR3 protein, called by TCRdb with MiXCR from the multiplex PCR reads. The sample includes approximately 690,000 distinct CDR3 sequences, roughly 15% of them seen just once. Sequencing input: blood. Receptors originate from a woman between 50 and 59 years old with Graves' ophthalmopathy.

There are a few counts of this clonotype. The CDR3 does not close with the conserved phenylalanine or tryptophan, likely indicating a read error. The chain joins TRBV7-6 to TRBJ2-4, with TRBD2 identical over 14 bases. Germline V gene lookup returns CDR1 SGHVS and CDR2 FNYEAQ. This CDR3 spans 19 amino acids. The V and J ends lost 2 bases and 3 bases, in that order; junction bases with no gene match: 9. This CDR3 is CASSLTMGLAGDSKNIQYS. The DNA for the CDR3 is TGTGCCAGCAGCTTAACCATGGGACTAGCGGGAGATAGCAAAAACATTCAGTACTCC.

There are many counts of this clonotype. CDR3 protein: CASGPAAIDTQYF. DNA for the CDR3: TGTGCCAGCGGACCGGCAGCCATAGATACGCAGTATTTT. The genes are TRBV28 and TRBJ2-3; D remains ambiguous. The V gene's germline CDR1 is MDHEN and CDR2 SYDVKM. The CDR3 contains 13 residues. Trimming cost V 8 bases and J 5 bases, with 14 bases left between them.

This clonotype was seen a few times. This chain uses TRBV7-9 with TRBJ2-5; 7 bases align to TRBD1. V dropped 6 bases and J dropped 3; count of bases not matched to a gene: 7. CDR1 is SEHNR, CDR2 FQNEAQ, per germline (reference sequence). This CDR3 contains 14 residues. CDR3 coding DNA: TGTGCCAGCAGATCGGGACAGCAGAAAGAGACCCAGTACTTC. Amino acid sequence: CASRSGQQKETQYF.

The sample holds a few counts of this clonotype. The chain combines TRBV20-1 with TRBJ1-1; a weak D match, TRBD1 (5 bases). Per the germline V gene, CDR1 is DFQATT and CDR2 is SNEGSKA (reference sequence). The CDR3 consists of 14 residues. Trimming removed 1 base at V and 4 bases at J, with 13 bases between. The CDR3 reads CSARVQAGGTEAFF. The DNA of the CDR3 is TGCAGTGCTAGAGTTCAGGCGGGGGGCACTGAAGCTTTCTTT.

The chain recombines TRBV18 with TRBJ2-2, with 14 bases identical to TRBD2. Unmatched junction bases numbered 8, after V lost 6 bases and J lost 2 bases. CDR3 length: 18 residues. Looked up from germline, CDR1 is KGHSH and CDR2 is LQKENI. The CDR3 loop reads CASSRSGTSGSNTGELFF. The CDR3 nucleotides are TGTGCCAGCTCGCGGAGCGGGACTAGCGGGAGTAACACCGGGGAGCTGTTTTTT.